This T cell receptor beta chain was recorded in a study of T cells in localized non-small cell lung cancer (dated by TCRdb to the early 2020s). With respect to the entire study: Comparing tumors with uninvolved tumor-adjacent lungs, the study looked at the T cell repertoires of roughly 250 patients with early-stage NSCLC. The cohort consisted of approximately 240 treatment-naive NSCLC patients whose localized lung tumors had been resected. The mean age of the NSCLC patients was roughly 70 years, with 130 or so men and over 100 women. The paper's findings and limits, for the study overall: The highest T cell clonality was observed in uninvolved tumor-adjacent lung, where clonality exceeded that of tumor, suggesting that antigenic responses were more focused in uninvolved tumor-adjacent lung. Because multi-region tumor sequencing was not done, intratumor heterogeneity could not be ruled out. A median of approximately 62 of the top 100 tumor clones turned up in the paired uninvolved adjacent lung, and roughly 28 of those clones also ranked among the top 100 of that same adjacent lung. Longer overall survival was associated with higher T cell density in blood, whereas shorter survival was associated with higher clonality in adjacent lung. Because the study design was exploratory, TCR variables were selected using unadjusted p-values without false-discovery rate correction.

The immunoSEQ Assay was used to sequence TCR beta CDR3 regions from DNA. As for the original processing: T cell density was computed as TCR beta template counts normalized to usable DNA estimated by amplifying housekeeping genes. Richness was estimated with the preseqR package, extrapolating to 400,000 templates for PBMC samples and 120,000 templates for tissue samples. Clonality was defined by subtracting Pielou's evenness from one. Tissue-enriched TCRs were identified by differential abundance testing using productive amino-acid clonotypes, minimum total count 5 and alpha 0.1. The Jaccard Index and the Morisita Overlap Index were used to quantify repertoire overlap between compartments. GLIPH grouped TCR beta CDR3s together with public tetramer-defined viral CDR3s, and a viral motif had to include at least three viral sequences and also show V-gene enrichment. TCRdb holds this immuneACCESS table with in-frame rearrangements only. Some clones are missing; in checked studies, unresolved V genes explain under half, and the rest has no known cause. V, J and clone size are taken as reported in that table, and D and trimming were inferred from the DNA itself. In all, the sample holds about 470 clones, and approximately 24% of those were seen once. The ten largest clonotypes hold around 29% of the sample.

Uninvolved adjacent lung was sampled at least 2 cm away from the tumor margin, and two independent pathologists confirmed that the tissue had no atypia. At diagnosis, tumor, uninvolved tumor-adjacent lung and peripheral blood were collected and then preserved as a mix of FFPE and fresh-frozen material. On this clone itself: The specificity of this receptor is unknown. Per-base quality was not reported, and no clone a single base away is much larger than it.

The sequence was obtained from a female donor over 55 with stage II squamous cell lung carcinoma. The sample in question was normal lung tissue next to the tumor, obtained before any cancer treatment.

The nucleotides are TGTGCCAGCAGCTCAGGGGGACGCCACGGTGAAAAACTGTTTTTT. Its amino acids are CASSSGGRHGEKLFF. The rearranged segments are TRBV11-3 and TRBJ1-4; the central 7 bases match TRBD1. The CDR3 contains 15 residues, cysteine and phenylalanine counted. Here the CDR3 DNA is all that survives: 45 bases in frame from base 1. Taken from the germline V gene, the CDR1 and CDR2 loops are SGHNT and YENEEA. At the junction V is shortened by 4 bases and J by 7 bases; bases outside the gene matches: 9.